A selection of T cell receptor beta chains follows, all from one sample in a study of identical twins. TCRdb redid the calling of the 5' RACE reads with MiXCR, one entry per CDR3 protein. This table has 200,000 to 300,000 distinct CDR3 sequences, under 12% appearing once. Sample: memory T cells sorted from blood. The receptors derive from a man aged 50 to 60 in good health. CDR3s include the opening cysteine and the closing phenylalanine or tryptophan. D genes are given only for firm matches. The size entry is marked missing in some rows and otherwise reads once, few, many or a size class.

clone_size j_call d_call v_call cdr3_aa cdr3_nt
many TRBJ2-5 TRBD2 TRBV20-1 CSASSFTSGRDQETQYF TGCAGTGCTAGCTCATTTACTAGCGGGAGGGACCAAGAGACCCAGTACTTC
NA TRBJ2-3 TRBD2 TRBV20-1 CSATGTSGSDTQYF TGCAGTGCAACCGGGACTAGCGGGAGCGATACGCAGTATTTT
few TRBJ2-1 TRBD2 TRBV6-1 CASSEGGGQFF TGTGCCAGCAGTGAAGGCGGGGGGCAGTTCTTC
NA TRBJ2-7 TRBD1 TRBV5-5 CASSLDRDSSIIVGQYF TGTGCCAGCAGCTTGGACCGGGACAGCTCCATCATCGTCGGGCAGTACTTC
many TRBJ2-7 NA TRBV20-1 CSARVGSSVSSYEQYF TGCAGTGCTAGAGTGGGCTCTAGCGTAAGCTCCTACGAGCAGTACTTC
many TRBJ2-3 TRBD1 TRBV7-2 CASSSDRTDTQYF TGTGCCAGCAGCTCGGACAGGACAGATACGCAGTATTTT
many TRBJ2-3 NA TRBV27 CASSLSYGGTDTQYF TGTGCCAGCAGTTTATCGTACGGCGGGACAGATACGCAGTATTTT
NA TRBJ2-7 TRBD2 TRBV20-1 CSARGTSSGGPYEQYF TGCAGTGCTAGAGGAACATCTAGCGGGGGCCCCTACGAGCAGTACTTC
NA TRBJ1-6 TRBD1 TRBV28 CASSLPGQFSPLHF TGTGCCAGCAGTCTGCCGGGACAGTTTTCACCCCTCCACTTT
many TRBJ2-1 NA TRBV14 CASSETTYYSYNEQFF TGTGCCAGCAGCGAGACTACCTATTACTCTTACAATGAGCAGTTCTTC
many TRBJ1-4 TRBD1 TRBV5-1 CASSTKGGTNEKLFF TGCGCCAGCAGCACGAAAGGGGGCACTAATGAAAAACTGTTTTTT
few TRBJ2-5 TRBD2 TRBV7-2 CASSSLLAGNQETQYF TGTGCCAGCAGCTCATTACTAGCGGGCAACCAAGAGACCCAGTACTTC
few TRBJ1-4 NA TRBV4-3 CASSQDWGSYNEKLFF TGCGCCAGCAGCCAAGATTGGGGGAGTTATAATGAAAAACTGTTTTTT
NA TRBJ2-7 TRBD2 TRBV28 CASTTSSSSGYEQYF TGTGCCAGCACCACAAGTTCAAGTAGCGGGTACGAGCAGTACTTC
NA TRBJ2-2 TRBD2 TRBV11-2 CASSLVWGSGRFPGELFF TGTGCCAGCAGCTTAGTTTGGGGTAGCGGGAGGTTCCCCGGGGAGCTGTTTTTT
few TRBJ1-1 NA TRBV12-3/TRBV12-4 CATSHPGAVFGTEAFF TGTGCCACCAGCCACCCGGGGGCCGTTTTCGGCACTGAAGCTTTCTTT
NA TRBJ2-7 TRBD1 TRBV14 CASSPRDRSNYEQYF TGTGCCAGCAGCCCCCGGGACAGGTCAAACTACGAGCAGTACTTC
many TRBJ2-1 TRBD2 TRBV5-1 CASSWASGGASEQFF TGCGCCAGCAGCTGGGCTAGCGGGGGGGCCAGTGAGCAGTTCTTC
many TRBJ2-7 NA TRBV27 CASSAIPTGTYEQYF TGTGCCAGCAGTGCCATTCCAACAGGGACCTACGAGCAGTACTTC
many TRBJ2-3 NA TRBV20-1 CSASALQPGTGTRDTQYF TGCAGTGCTAGCGCTCTGCAGCCCGGGACAGGGACTAGAGATACGCAGTATTTT
many TRBJ2-1 TRBD2 TRBV10-3 CAIRGLAGGPLNEQFF TGTGCCATCAGAGGACTAGCGGGAGGGCCGTTGAATGAGCAGTTCTTC
many TRBJ2-1 TRBD2 TRBV28 CASSLEPGGSSYNEQFF TGTGCCAGCAGTTTGGAGCCCGGGGGGAGCTCCTACAATGAGCAGTTCTTC
NA TRBJ2-1 NA TRBV7-6 CASSSVGVYEQFF TGTGCCAGCAGCTCCGTTGGGGTATATGAGCAGTTCTTC
many TRBJ2-3 TRBD2 TRBV4-2 CASSQDGGLATDTQYF TGTGCCAGCAGCCAAGATGGGGGACTAGCTACAGATACGCAGTATTTT
few TRBJ2-1 TRBD2 TRBV20-1 CSARGRTSGSSGNEQFF TGCAGTGCTAGAGGCCGGACTAGCGGGAGTAGTGGCAATGAGCAGTTCTTC
NA TRBJ2-6 NA TRBV14 CASSHLGRGASGANVLTF TGTGCCAGCAGCCACCTGGGCAGGGGGGCCTCTGGGGCCAACGTCCTGACTTTC